This TCR beta chain was sequenced for a study of Ad26.COV2.S vaccination and SARS-CoV-2 variants. Study-wide findings and caveats: Estimates derived from TCR breadth and depth analyses may have underestimated total T cell responses.

Treatment of the sample: about 20 received Ad26.COV2.S at low or high dose, single or two shots; a few received placebo; per-sample allocation not given. On day 63 after the first injection, vaccine and placebo recipients gave samples. Sequencing was performed with immunoSEQ multiplex PCR; in TCRdb, only in-frame clones are kept and a portion is missing. The sample has 300,000 to 400,000 clones; about 87% are singletons. About this clone itself: Antigen: not known.

Per the germline V gene, CDR1 is MNHEY and CDR2 is SVGAGI. The CDR3 sequence is 14 residues long. Trimming pared 4 bases from V and 4 bases from J, leaving 14 bases between. This receptor was obtained from a person aged 18-65 years who received the Ad26.COV2.S COVID-19 vaccine or a placebo. The sample in question was peripheral blood, obtained in a trial of Ad26.COV2.S vaccine versus placebo. This sequence joins TRBV6-5 and TRBJ2-7; TRBD1 is a possible D gene (6 bases). The CDR3 bases are TGTGCCAGCAGTTTGGCCAGGGGTTCATACGAGCAGTACTTC. Translation: CASSLARGSYEQYF.